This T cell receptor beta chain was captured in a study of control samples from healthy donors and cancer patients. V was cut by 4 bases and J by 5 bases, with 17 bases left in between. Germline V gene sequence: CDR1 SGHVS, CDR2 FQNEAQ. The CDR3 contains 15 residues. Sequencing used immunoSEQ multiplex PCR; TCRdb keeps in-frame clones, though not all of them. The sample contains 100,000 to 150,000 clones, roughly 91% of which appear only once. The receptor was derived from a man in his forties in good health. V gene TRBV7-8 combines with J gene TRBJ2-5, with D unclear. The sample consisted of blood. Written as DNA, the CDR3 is TGTGCCAGCAGCTCACTGGCCCCTTTCACGGAGACCCAGTACTTC. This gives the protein CASSSLAPFTETQYF.